What follows are 9 T cell receptor beta chains derived from one specimen sequenced in a study of blood T cell repertoires in COVID-19. Only in-frame clones appear in the TCRdb table, and some are missing; sequencing was by immunoSEQ multiplex PCR. The sample includes 250,000 to 300,000 clones, approximately 87% of them seen just once. Sequenced sample: peripheral blood. These receptors were taken from a woman in her twenties or thirties with COVID-19, enrolled during active disease.

V gene TRBV7-9 combines with J gene TRBJ1-2, with a weak D call TRBD1 (6 bases). Germline loops: CDR1 SEHNR, CDR2 FQNEAQ (reference sequence). V lost 3 bases, J lost 1 base, and 24 bases lay in between. This CDR3 is built from 19 residues. The CDR3 DNA is TGTGCCAGCAGCTTCGTAGGACAGCCATTACCTGGACTTAACTATGGCTACACCTTC. Translation gives CASSFVGQPLPGLNYGYTF.

The chain employs TRBV5-1 and TRBJ1-1, with TRBD1 matching over 8 bases. CDR1 is SGHRS and CDR2 is YFSETQ in the germline V gene. The CDR3 runs to 14 residues. Trimming cost V 3 bases and J 4 bases; bases outside gene matches: 5. This CDR3 reads CASSSNTGGTEAFF. CDR3 sequence (DNA): TGCGCCAGCAGCTCCAACACAGGGGGCACTGAAGCTTTCTTT.

This chain uses TRBV5-1 with TRBJ1-3; TRBD1 might be the D (5 bases). The V end lost 2 bases, the J end lost 2 bases, and 8 bases lay between the germline ends. The CDR3 sequence is 14 residues long. In germline, CDR1 is SGHRS, CDR2 YFSETQ. The CDR3 here is CASSFLGAGNTIYF. The CDR3 DNA reads as TGCGCCAGCAGCTTTTTAGGGGCTGGAAACACCATATATTTT.

The chain has TRBV7-2 and TRBJ1-2, with 8 bases matching TRBD1. The length of the CDR3 is 15 residues. J was trimmed by 8 bases and V by 1 base; bases with no gene match: 9. The germline V gene has CDR1 SGHTA and CDR2 FQGNSA. CDR3 in DNA: TGTGCCAGCAGCTTAGTGTTGCAGGGGGCGCGGGGCTACACCTTC. Translation: CASSLVLQGARGYTF.

This chain joins TRBV12-3 or TRBV12-4 and TRBJ2-1; tentative D call: TRBD1 (5 bases). The CDR3 runs to 11 residues. The ends were cut back, 6 bases at V and 7 bases at J, with 7 bases in the middle. The CDR3 nucleotides read TGTGCCAGCAGCCCAGGGAATGAGCAGTTCTTC. Encoded protein: CASSPGNEQFF.

The chain has TRBV29-1 and TRBJ1-2; D unclear. CDR1 SQVTM and CDR2 ANQGSEA come from the germline V gene. This CDR3 comprises 12 residues. The germline V and J ends were trimmed by 1 base and 8 bases, with 11 bases remaining between them. CDR3 region: CSVEAKSTGYTF. The CDR3 bases are TGCAGCGTTGAAGCCAAGTCGACAGGCTACACCTTC.

The V gene is TRBV11-3, the J gene TRBJ2-1; 10 nucleotides agree with TRBD2. V was pared by 4 bases and J by 4 bases, with 10 bases of the junction left unmatched. Germline assignment: CDR1 SGHNT and CDR2 YENEEA. This CDR3 is built from 17 residues. The CDR3 protein is CASSSRSGGPPYNEQFF. In nucleotides, the CDR3 is TGTGCCAGCAGCTCACGTAGCGGGGGGCCTCCTTACAATGAGCAGTTCTTC.

This chain links TRBV6-5 with TRBJ2-5; 10 bases fit TRBD1. Germline V gene lookup returns CDR1 MNHEY and CDR2 SVGAGI. The ends lost 7 bases at V and 2 bases at J; junction bases unmatched: 7. The CDR3 sequence is 15 residues long. CDR3 DNA: TGTGCCAGCACCCGACAGGGGGCGAGACAAGAGACCCAGTACTTC. Residues: CASTRQGARQETQYF.

The V call is TRBV6-5, the J call TRBJ2-5, with 7 bases matching TRBD1. V was clipped by 2 bases and J by 0 bases; unmatched bases: 3. Germline values: CDR1 MNHEY, CDR2 SVGAGI. This CDR3 comprises 15 residues. The CDR3 protein is CASSYETGNQETQYF. The CDR3 DNA sequence: TGTGCCAGCAGTTACGAGACAGGGAACCAAGAGACCCAGTACTTC.